Here is one T cell receptor beta chain with its context. As yet, its antigen is unknown. Germline V gene data show CDR1 as MDHEN and CDR2 as SYDVKM. V shed 2 bases, J shed 5 bases, and the junction held 3 bases outside the gene matches. The CDR3 consists of 14 residues. The data originate from a study of cytomegalovirus exposure and HLA in healthy donors. Broader study findings: Sequences of the TCR beta chain were said to predict the HLA-A and HLA-B alleles of most subjects accurately. A few CMV-associated chains proved CMV antigen-specific in vitro. Presence/absence analyses rested on an assumption that sequencing depth was roughly uniform across donors.

The PCR employed 60 Vbeta primers together with 13 Jbeta primers. The repertoire was sequenced with immunoSEQ multiplex PCR; TCRdb's copy has only in-frame clones and lacks some. This repertoire includes 200,000 to 250,000 clones. The chain couples TRBV28 to TRBJ1-5; 7 bases align to TRBD1. The TCR was taken from a woman in her twenties or thirties in good health and CMV-seropositive. Sequenced: PBMCs. CDR3 region: CASSLDREDQPQHF. CDR3 DNA sequence: TGTGCCAGCAGTTTAGACAGGGAGGATCAGCCCCAGCATTTT. Full variable domain (remainder filled in from reference TRBV28 and TRBJ1-5): DVKVTQSSRYLVKRTGEKVFLECVQDMDHENMFWYRQDPGLGLRLIYFSYDVKMKEKGDIPEGYSVSREKKERFSLILESASTNQTSMYLCASSLDREDQPQHFGDGTRLSIL.